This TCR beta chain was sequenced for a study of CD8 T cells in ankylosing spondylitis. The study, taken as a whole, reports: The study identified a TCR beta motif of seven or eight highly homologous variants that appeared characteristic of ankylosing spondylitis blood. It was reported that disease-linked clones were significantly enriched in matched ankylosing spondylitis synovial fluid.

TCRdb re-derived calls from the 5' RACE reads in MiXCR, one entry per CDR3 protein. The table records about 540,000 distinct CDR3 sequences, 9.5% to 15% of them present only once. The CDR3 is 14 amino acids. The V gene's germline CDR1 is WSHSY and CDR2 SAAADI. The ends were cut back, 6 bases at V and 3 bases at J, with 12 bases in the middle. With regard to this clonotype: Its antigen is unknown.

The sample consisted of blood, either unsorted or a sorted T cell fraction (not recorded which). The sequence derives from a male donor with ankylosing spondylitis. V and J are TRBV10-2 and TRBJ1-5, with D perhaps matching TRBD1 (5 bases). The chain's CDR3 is CASRAGQINQPQHF. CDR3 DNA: TGCGCCAGCAGGGCAGGGCAGATCAATCAGCCCCAGCATTTT.